Following are 24 T cell receptor beta chains from one sample sequenced in a study of human T cells and chemical hapten exposure. Time point given: pre-sensitization, week 0. Noted treatment: therapeutic diphenylcyclopropenone sensitization with weekly scalp DPC. Before extraction, the whole blood was not fractionated, and total RNA was taken from it. Each CDR3 protein gets one entry after TCRdb re-called the RACE reads with MiXCR. The repertoire holds some 49,000 distinct CDR3 sequences, with 9.6% as singletons. Sequences were derived from whole blood, sampled in connection with sensitization to the hapten diphenylcyclopropenone (DPC). The receptors were sampled from a woman in her twenties or thirties with alopecia areata. Some clones in this sample may be carry-over from other donors' samples.

This chain uses TRBV6-5 with TRBJ1-1; D unclear. The CDR3 length is 17 residues. The V gene lost 0 bases and the J gene lost 0 bases, with 14 bases spanning the gap. Germline V gene lookup returns CDR1 MNHEY and CDR2 SVGAGI. CDR3 sequence (DNA): TGTGCCAGCAGTTACTCAGGGCCAGAAATATTGAACACTGAAGCTTTCTTT. Its protein is CASSYSGPEILNTEAFF.

This clonotype was counted ten times or more. The rearrangement links TRBV6-5 to TRBJ2-7; 9 positions agree with TRBD1. The CDR3 sequence is 15 residues long. Germline V gene lookup returns CDR1 MNHEY and CDR2 SVGAGI. V gave up 0 bases and J gave up 7 bases; unmatched junction bases: 7. CDR3: CASSYSGTGSGEQYF. CDR3 DNA: TGTGCCAGCAGTTACTCCGGGACAGGGTCAGGAGAGCAGTACTTC.

On this clonotype: An end of the junction differs from the germline gene, which may be a read error. The rearrangement joins TRBV14 to TRBJ2-5; no firm D call. In germline, CDR1 is SGHDN, CDR2 FVKESK. CDR3 length: 12 residues. The DNA for the CDR3 is TGTGCCAGCAACCAAATCCAAGAGACCCAGTACTTC. Its translation: CASNQIQETQYF.

Only a few counts were recorded for this clonotype. V and J are TRBV18 and TRBJ1-1; no clear D gene. V was pared by 3 bases and J by 8 bases, with 10 bases between. The CDR3 spans 12 residues. Germline CDR1 is KGHSH and CDR2 is LQKENI. DNA of the CDR3: TGTGCCAGCTCACCGGCAATGGGGGAAGCTTTCTTT. This gives the protein CASSPAMGEAFF.

This clonotype came up a few times. The chain uses TRBV4-1 and TRBJ2-1, with D perhaps matching TRBD2 (6 bases). The ends were cut back, 1 base at V and 7 bases at J, with 11 bases in the middle. The CDR3 loop spans 14 amino acids. From germline, CDR1 is MGHRA and CDR2 YSYEKL. This chain's CDR3 is CASSQVESGNEQFF. The DNA of the CDR3 is TGCGCCAGCAGCCAAGTCGAAAGCGGGAATGAGCAGTTCTTC.

This clonotype was seen a few times. The chain links TRBV5-1 to TRBJ2-3; the match to TRBD2 covers 8 bases. The V and J ends lost 3 bases and 1 base, in that order; junction bases with no gene match: 13. The CDR3 totals 18 residues. Germline CDR1 and CDR2: SGHRS and YFSETQ. CDR3 loop: CASSSRGGEWRGTDTQYF. The CDR3 DNA follows: TGCGCCAGCAGCTCCCGGGGGGGAGAGTGGCGTGGCACAGATACGCAGTATTTT.

In this sample, this clonotype turned up a few times. The chain has TRBV30 and TRBJ2-1, with 12 bases fitting TRBD2. The CDR3 consists of 15 residues. V lost 3 bases and J lost 4; bases outside the gene matches: 4. Germline V gene lookup returns CDR1 GTSNPN and CDR2 SVGIG (reference sequence). The CDR3 loop is CAWRQGLAGYNEQFF. In DNA form, the CDR3 reads TGTGCCTGGAGGCAGGGACTAGCGGGTTACAATGAGCAGTTCTTC.

This clonotype was seen many times. This sequence joins TRBV28 and TRBJ2-7, with D hard to call. The CDR3 length is 15 residues. Germline lookup yields CDR1 MDHEN and CDR2 SYDVKM. The germline V and J ends were trimmed by 5 bases and 6 bases, with 20 bases remaining between them. CDR3 DNA sequence: TGTGCCAGCAGTGCTCCCAGGATTTCGCGATTCGAGCAGTACTTC. Translated, it gives CASSAPRISRFEQYF.

CDR3 region: CASSKGETQYF. The CDR3 nucleotides are TGTGCCAGCAGTAAGGGAGAGACCCAGTACTTC. The V and J genes are TRBV6-5 and TRBJ2-5; the D is unclear. Germline V gene lookup returns CDR1 MNHEY and CDR2 SVGAGI. The V end was cut by 5 bases, the J end by 4 bases, with 5 bases between. CDR3 size: 11 residues.

The chain uses TRBV7-9 and TRBJ1-2, with TRBD1 identical over 7 bases. CDR1 SEHNR and CDR2 FQNEAQ come from the germline V gene (reference sequence). J gave up 4 bases and V 6 bases, and 5 bases lay outside the gene matches. The CDR3 covers 13 residues. CDR3 DNA: TGTGCCAGCAGGCGGGACAGAGTCTATGGCTACACCTTC. Translating gives CASRRDRVYGYTF. The entire variable domain, with the rest obtained from reference TRBV7-9 and TRBJ1-2, is as follows: DTGVSQNPRHKITKRGQNVTFRCDPISEHNRLYWYRQTLGQGPEFLTYFQNEAQLEKSRLLSDRFSAERPKGSFSTLEIQRTEQGDSAMYLCASRRDRVYGYTFGSGTRLTVV.

This clonotype was seen a few times. V usage is TRBV4-2 and J usage is TRBJ1-2; D unclear. V was pared by 0 bases and J by 8 bases, with 13 bases between. The CDR3 runs to 14 residues. The germline CDR1 and CDR2 sequences are LGHNA and YNFKEQ. The CDR3, as DNA: TGTGCCAGCAGCCAAGATCCCTGTTTTGCCGGCTACACCTTC. It yields the protein CASSQDPCFAGYTF.

This clonotype was detected only a few times. The chain links TRBV6-5 to TRBJ2-3, with 13 bases aligning to TRBD2. The germline gives CDR1 MNHEY, CDR2 SVGAGI. After removal of 1 base from V and 1 base from J, the junction contained 5 bases not matched to a gene. The CDR3 has 18 residues. The CDR3 spells CASSYWTSGGVGTDTQYF. DNA for the CDR3: TGTGCCAGCAGTTACTGGACTAGCGGGGGTGTTGGCACAGATACGCAGTATTTT.

The table lists this clonotype with a few counts. The chain couples TRBV28 to TRBJ2-3; D remains ambiguous. The CDR3 has 15 residues. The germline gives CDR1 MDHEN, CDR2 SYDVKM. The V gene lost 6 bases and the J gene lost 0 bases, with 13 bases spanning the gap. The CDR3 loop reads CASSPDGLSTDTQYF. The CDR3 DNA follows: TGTGCCAGCAGCCCGGACGGTCTGAGCACAGATACGCAGTATTTT.

This clonotype came up many times. This chain links TRBV6-5 with TRBJ1-2, with a possible D match to TRBD1 (6 bases). The V end was cut by 2 bases, the J end by 5 bases, with 9 bases between. Germline V CDR1 and CDR2: MNHEY, SVGAGI. The CDR3 spans 13 residues. The CDR3 DNA reads as TGTGCCAGCAGTTACGGGGGGGCTTATGGCTACACCTTC. Its translation: CASSYGGAYGYTF.

The chain uses TRBV20-1 and TRBJ2-7; TRBD2 aligns across 8 bases. The germline gives CDR1 DFQATT, CDR2 SNEGSKA (reference sequence). V lost 6 bases to trimming and J lost 0 bases; unmatched junction nucleotides: 4. The CDR3 has 13 residues. The CDR3 is CSATSGDSYEQYF. In DNA, the CDR3 is TGCAGTGCCACTAGCGGCGACTCCTACGAGCAGTACTTC.

This chain joins TRBV7-2 and TRBJ1-1, with unresolved D. Germline values: CDR1 SGHTA, CDR2 FQGNSA. Trimming removed 5 bases from V and 1 base from J, with 14 bases in between. The CDR3 extends over 15 amino acids. The CDR3 DNA reads as TGTGCCAGCAGCCGCATCCCTACCTCGAACACTGAAGCTTTCTTT. Translating it yields CASSRIPTSNTEAFF.

This clonotype has a count of ten or more. The chain carries TRBV12-3 or TRBV12-4 and TRBJ1-6; tentative D call: TRBD1 (5 bases). The CDR3 extends over 14 amino acids. Trimming shortened V by 10 bases and J by 7 bases, and 17 bases separated the two germline ends. The CDR3, as DNA: TGTGCCACCTCGGCGGGGGGAGTGAATTCACCCCTCCACTTT. It specifies CATSAGGVNSPLHF.

V is TRBV28 and J is TRBJ1-4; TRBD1 is a possible D gene (6 bases). The CDR3 extends over 14 amino acids. CDR1 is MDHEN, CDR2 SYDVKM, per germline. The germline V and J ends were trimmed by 2 bases and 7 bases, with 11 bases remaining between them. CDR3 coding DNA: TGTGCCAGCAGTTTAAGGGGCAGGGGTGAAAAACTGTTTTTT. Residues: CASSLRGRGEKLFF.

This clonotype has ten or more counts. The gene calls are TRBV29-1 and TRBJ2-7, with TRBD2 matching over 7 bases. Germline V gene lookup returns CDR1 SQVTM and CDR2 ANQGSEA. Losses at the gene ends were 8 bases for V and 3 bases for J; bases not matched to a gene: 4. There are 11 residues in the CDR3. The CDR3: CSPGGVYEQYF. The DNA for the CDR3 is TGCAGCCCTGGGGGGGTCTACGAGCAGTACTTC.

This clonotype has at least ten counts. The chain couples TRBV27 to TRBJ2-1; 8 positions agree with TRBD2. V trimming: 3 bases; J trimming: 2 bases; junction bases outside the gene matches: 9. The germline V gene encodes CDR1 MNHEY and CDR2 SMNVEV (reference sequence). The CDR3 extends over 17 amino acids. The CDR3 DNA follows: TGTGCCAGCAGTTTGGGGGGAACGCGGGGGGCCTACAATGAGCAGTTCTTC. Translating it yields CASSLGGTRGAYNEQFF.

The sample holds a few counts of this clonotype. The chain links TRBV12-3 or TRBV12-4 to TRBJ2-1, with D possibly being TRBD2 (7 bases). This CDR3 contains 16 residues. V dropped 3 bases and J dropped 8 bases, with 20 bases sitting between them. The CDR3: CASSFGGGAGSDEQFF. Written as DNA, the CDR3 is TGTGCCAGCAGTTTTGGGGGGGGGGCCGGTAGCGATGAGCAGTTCTTC.

The sample holds many counts of this clonotype. The V and J genes are TRBV29-1 and TRBJ2-7; TRBD1 might be the D (5 bases). Germline V gives CDR1 SQVTM, CDR2 ANQGSEA. Trimming cost V 2 bases and J 5 bases, with 7 bases left between them. The CDR3 has 11 amino acids. This CDR3 is CSVELGDEQYF. The CDR3 DNA follows: TGCAGCGTTGAATTAGGGGACGAGCAGTACTTC.

The chain combines TRBV15 with TRBJ1-2; 10 bases map to TRBD1. Per germline, CDR1 LNHNV and CDR2 YYDKDF (reference sequence). With 0 bases clipped from V and 4 bases from J, the junction kept 8 bases outside the gene matches. The CDR3 totals 17 residues. CDR3 in amino acids: CATSRDWGDRGPYGYTF. Written as DNA, the CDR3 is TGTGCCACCAGCAGAGATTGGGGGGACAGGGGTCCCTATGGCTACACCTTC.

The chain joins TRBV6-1 to TRBJ2-6; TRBD1 is a possible D gene (6 bases). V dropped 7 bases and J dropped 0 bases, with 10 bases sitting between them. The length of the CDR3 is 15 residues. The germline V gene has CDR1 MNHNS and CDR2 SASEGT. The CDR3 loop is CASKQGSSGANVLTF. The CDR3 DNA is TGTGCCAGCAAACAGGGAAGCTCTGGGGCCAACGTCCTGACTTTC.